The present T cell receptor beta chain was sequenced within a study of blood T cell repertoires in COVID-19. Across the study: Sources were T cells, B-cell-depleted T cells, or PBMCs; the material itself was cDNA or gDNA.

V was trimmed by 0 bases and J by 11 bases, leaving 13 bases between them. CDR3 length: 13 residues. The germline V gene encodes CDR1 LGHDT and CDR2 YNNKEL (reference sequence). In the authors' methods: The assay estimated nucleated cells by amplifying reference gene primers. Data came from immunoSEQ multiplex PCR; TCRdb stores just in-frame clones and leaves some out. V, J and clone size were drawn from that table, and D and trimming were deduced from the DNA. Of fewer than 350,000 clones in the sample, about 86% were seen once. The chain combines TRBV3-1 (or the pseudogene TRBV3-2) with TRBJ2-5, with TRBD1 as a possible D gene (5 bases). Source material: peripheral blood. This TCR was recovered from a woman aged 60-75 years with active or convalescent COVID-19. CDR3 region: CASSQDNPGHQYF. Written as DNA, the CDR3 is TGTGCCAGCAGCCAAGATAACCCTGGACATCAGTACTTC.